Below, one T cell receptor (beta chain) is given with its context. No antigen is known for it. TCRdb analysed the 5' RACE reads with MiXCR anew, one entry per CDR3 protein. Among about 6,000 distinct CDR3 sequences, roughly 59% were seen once, and the ten largest hold 12%. The CDR3 has 14 residues. Germline V gene sequence: CDR1 SGHRS, CDR2 YFSETQ. Trimming removed 0 bases at V and 6 bases at J, with 12 bases between. Study outcomes and limitations: Tumor memory CD4+ T cell TCR gene usage was found to cluster with blood and lymph node memory CD4+ cells and with lymph node naive CD4+ cells.

The chain uses TRBV5-1 and TRBJ1-2; the D is unclear. This receptor was taken from a female donor with breast cancer. Sequencing was done on a sample of naive CD4+ T cells sorted from blood. Subset in this sample: naive CD4+ T cells, CD4+CD45RA+CD25-. CDR3 coding DNA: TGCGCCAGCAGCTTGGCCCCGGGAAGCGATGGCTACACCTTC. It is translated as CASSLAPGSDGYTF.